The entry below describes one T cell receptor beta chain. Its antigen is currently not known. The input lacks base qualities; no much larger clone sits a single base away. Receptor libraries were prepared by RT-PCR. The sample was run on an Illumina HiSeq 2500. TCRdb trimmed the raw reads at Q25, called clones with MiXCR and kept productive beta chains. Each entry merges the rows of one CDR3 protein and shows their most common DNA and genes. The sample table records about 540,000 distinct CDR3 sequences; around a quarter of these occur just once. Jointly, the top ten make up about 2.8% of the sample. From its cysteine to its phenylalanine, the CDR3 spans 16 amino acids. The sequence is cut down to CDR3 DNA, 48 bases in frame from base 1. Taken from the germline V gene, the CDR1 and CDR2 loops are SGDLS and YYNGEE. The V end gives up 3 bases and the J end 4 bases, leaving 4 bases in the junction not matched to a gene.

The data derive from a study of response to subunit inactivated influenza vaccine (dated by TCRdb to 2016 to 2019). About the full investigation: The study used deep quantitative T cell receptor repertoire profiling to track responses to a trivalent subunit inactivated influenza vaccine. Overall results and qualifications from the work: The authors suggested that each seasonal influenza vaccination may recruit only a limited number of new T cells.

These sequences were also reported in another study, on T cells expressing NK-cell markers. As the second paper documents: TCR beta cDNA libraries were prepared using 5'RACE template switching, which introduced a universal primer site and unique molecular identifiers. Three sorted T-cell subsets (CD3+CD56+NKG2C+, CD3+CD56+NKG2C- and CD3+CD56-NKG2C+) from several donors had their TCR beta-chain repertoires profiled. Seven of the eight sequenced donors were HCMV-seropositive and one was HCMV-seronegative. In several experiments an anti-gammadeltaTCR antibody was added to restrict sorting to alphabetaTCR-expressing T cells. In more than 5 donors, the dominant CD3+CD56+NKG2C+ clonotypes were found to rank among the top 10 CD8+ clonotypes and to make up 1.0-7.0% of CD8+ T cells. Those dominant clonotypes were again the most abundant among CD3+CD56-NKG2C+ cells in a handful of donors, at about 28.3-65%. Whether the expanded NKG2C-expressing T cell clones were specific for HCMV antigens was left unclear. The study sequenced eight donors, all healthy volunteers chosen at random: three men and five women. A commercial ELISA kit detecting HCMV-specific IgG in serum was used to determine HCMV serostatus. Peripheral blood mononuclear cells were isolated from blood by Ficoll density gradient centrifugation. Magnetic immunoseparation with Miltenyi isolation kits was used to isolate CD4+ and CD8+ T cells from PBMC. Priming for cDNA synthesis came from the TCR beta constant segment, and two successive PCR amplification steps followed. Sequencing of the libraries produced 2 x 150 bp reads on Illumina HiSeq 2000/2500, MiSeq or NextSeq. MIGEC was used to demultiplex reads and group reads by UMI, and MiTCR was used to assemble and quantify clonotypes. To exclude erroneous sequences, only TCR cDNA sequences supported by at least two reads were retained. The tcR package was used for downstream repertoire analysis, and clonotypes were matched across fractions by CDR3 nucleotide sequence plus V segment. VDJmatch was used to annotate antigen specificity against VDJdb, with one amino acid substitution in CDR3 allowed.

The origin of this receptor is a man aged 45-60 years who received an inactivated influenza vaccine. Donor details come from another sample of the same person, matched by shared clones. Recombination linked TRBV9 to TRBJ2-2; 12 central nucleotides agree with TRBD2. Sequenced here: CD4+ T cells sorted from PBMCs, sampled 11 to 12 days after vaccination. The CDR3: CASSETSGRFTGELFF. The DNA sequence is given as TGTGCCAGCAGCGAAACTAGCGGGAGGTTCACCGGGGAGCTGTTTTTT.